This record looks at one T cell receptor beta chain sequence and its context. These data come from a study of blood T cell repertoires in COVID-19. Study overall: COVID-19 samples collected from the United States, Italy and Spain covered acute and convalescent phases. T cells, B-cell-depleted T cells, or PBMCs provided the cDNA or gDNA that served as material.

How the authors handled the data: The assay estimated nucleated cells by amplifying reference gene primers. Clones were read by immunoSEQ multiplex PCR, and TCRdb kept only the in-frame ones, dropping some. The V and J calls and clone size were taken over from that table, and D and trimming were inferred from the DNA. The sample contains 300,000 to 350,000 clones, around 87% of which appear only once. The germline V gene has CDR1 KGHSH and CDR2 LQKENI. The CDR3 covers 14 residues. The ends lost 3 bases at V and 4 bases at J; junction bases unmatched: 5. Seattle patients were enrolled during active infection and followed longitudinally.

The TCR sequence derives from a woman aged 40-49 years with COVID-19, enrolled during active disease. Sequenced input: peripheral blood. The chain uses TRBV18 and TRBJ1-2, with 7 positions matching TRBD1. CDR3 in amino acids: CASSPSRGVYGYTF. DNA for the CDR3: TGTGCCAGCTCACCGAGCAGGGGGGTCTATGGCTACACCTTC. The full variable domain, in which reference TRBV18 and TRBJ1-2 provide the parts outside the CDR3, is NAGVMQNPRHLVRRRGQEARLRCSPMKGHSHVYWYRQLPEEGLKFMVYLQKENIIDESGMPKERFSAEFPKEGPSILRIQQVVRGDSAAYFCASSPSRGVYGYTFGSGTRLTVV.